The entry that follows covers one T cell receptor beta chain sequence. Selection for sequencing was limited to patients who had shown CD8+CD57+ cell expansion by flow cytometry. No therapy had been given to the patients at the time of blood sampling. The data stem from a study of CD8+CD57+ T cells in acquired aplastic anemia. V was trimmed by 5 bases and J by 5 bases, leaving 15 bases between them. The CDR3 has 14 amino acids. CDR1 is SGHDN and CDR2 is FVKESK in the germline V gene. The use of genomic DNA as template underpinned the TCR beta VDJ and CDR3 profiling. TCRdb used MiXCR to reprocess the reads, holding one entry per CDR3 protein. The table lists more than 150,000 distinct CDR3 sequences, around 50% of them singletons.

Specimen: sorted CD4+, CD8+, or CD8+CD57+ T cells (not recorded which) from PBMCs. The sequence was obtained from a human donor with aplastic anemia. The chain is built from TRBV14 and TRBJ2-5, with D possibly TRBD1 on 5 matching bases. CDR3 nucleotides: TGTGCCAGCAGCTATCAAAGGGGTAGGGAGACCCAGTACTTC. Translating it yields CASSYQRGRETQYF. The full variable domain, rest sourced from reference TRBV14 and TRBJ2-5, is EAGVTQFPSHSVIEKGQTVTLRCDPISGHDNLYWYRRVMGKEIKFLLHFVKESKQDESGMPNNRFLAERTGGTYSTLKVQPAELEDSGVYFCASSYQRGRETQYFGPGTRLLVL.